The 9 T cell receptor beta chains below were found in one sample sequenced in a study of shared clonotypes between healthy human individuals. Here immunoSEQ multiplex PCR was the method, and the copy in TCRdb shows in-frame clones only, minus some. In the table there are about 820,000 clones, 80% to 95% of which are singletons. Only CD45RO-negative cells positively selected for CCR7 counted as naive CD8 cells, so terminally differentiated effector memory CD45RA+ cells were excluded. Sequenced: naive CD8+ T cells sorted from blood. These TCRs come from a man younger than 45 in good health.

The chain uses TRBV27 and TRBJ2-7, with 9 bases that match TRBD2. CDR1 and CDR2 (germline): MNHEY, SMNVEV (reference sequence). The V segment lost 6 bases and the J segment 5 bases; nucleotides outside the gene matches: 8. The CDR3 sequence is 14 residues long. This CDR3 reads CASRSLAGANEQYF. CDR3 DNA: TGTGCCAGCAGATCATTAGCGGGAGCTAACGAGCAGTACTTC.

This chain joins TRBV29-1 and TRBJ2-7, with 9 bases fitting TRBD2. Trimming took 4 bases from V and 3 from J; bases not matched to a gene: 7. CDR3 length: 14 amino acids. Germline CDR1 is SQVTM and CDR2 is ANQGSEA. This chain's CDR3 is CSVAGTSRHYEQYF. CDR3 DNA: TGCAGCGTTGCCGGGACTAGCCGTCACTACGAGCAGTACTTC.

The rearrangement uses TRBV5-1 and TRBJ2-1, with TRBD2 as a possible D gene (6 bases). The CDR3 is 13 residues long. V shed 5 bases and J shed 5 bases, with 11 bases lying between them. Germline assignment: CDR1 SGHRS and CDR2 YFSETQ. The CDR3 is CASRGGINNEQFF. The CDR3 DNA sequence: TGCGCCAGCAGGGGGGGTATTAACAATGAGCAGTTCTTC.

The table lists this clone with a count of one. The chain recombines TRBV9 with TRBJ2-7; 8 bases align to TRBD1. The germline gives CDR1 SGDLS, CDR2 YYNGEE. V lost 3 bases to trimming and J lost 6 bases; unmatched junction nucleotides: 11. The CDR3 runs to 15 residues. CDR3 residues: CASSAYSQGASEQYF. DNA for the CDR3: TGTGCCAGCAGCGCCTACTCTCAGGGGGCATCCGAGCAGTACTTC. The full variable domain, its missing parts supplied by reference TRBV9 and TRBJ2-7, is DSGVTQTPKHLITATGQRVTLRCSPRSGDLSVYWYQQSLDQGLQFLIQYYNGEERAKGNILERFSAQQFPDLHSELNLSSLELGDSALYFCASSAYSQGASEQYFGPGTRLTVT.

This clone was observed a single time. This chain joins TRBV7-3 and TRBJ2-7; 7 bases map to TRBD2. Germline assignment: CDR1 SGHTA and CDR2 FQGTGA. The CDR3 is 17 amino acids. V shed 1 base, J shed 6 bases, and the junction held 15 bases outside the gene matches. The CDR3 is CASSLRLAAAPGGEQYF. CDR3 DNA sequence: TGTGCCAGCAGCTTAAGGCTAGCGGCCGCGCCGGGAGGCGAGCAGTACTTC. Based on the CDR3 plus reference TRBV7-3 and TRBJ2-7, the full variable domain is GAGVSQTPSNKVTEKGKYVELRCDPISGHTALYWYRQSLGQGPEFLIYFQGTGAADDSGLPNDRFFAVRPEGSVSTLKIQRTERGDSAVYLCASSLRLAAAPGGEQYFGPGTRLTVT.

This chain uses TRBV29-1 with TRBJ2-1; 9 nucleotides agree with TRBD2. The V gene end was trimmed by 7 bases and the J gene end by 8 bases; junction bases not matched to a gene: 12. The CDR3 is 14 amino acids. Per germline, CDR1 SQVTM and CDR2 ANQGSEA. CDR3 region: CSAEGLAGMDEQFF. CDR3 DNA: TGCAGCGCCGAGGGCCTAGCGGGAATGGATGAGCAGTTCTTC.

The chain recombines TRBV6-1 with TRBJ2-3; 9 bases line up with TRBD2. The CDR3 length is 19 residues. Trimming removed 1 base from V and 5 bases from J; junction bases left unmatched: 16. The germline CDR1 and CDR2 sequences are MNHNS and SASEGT. The CDR3 region is CASSEDKSPAGGWGDTQYF. CDR3 sequence (DNA): TGTGCCAGCAGTGAAGACAAATCCCCAGCGGGGGGTTGGGGAGATACGCAGTATTTT.

The J gene is TRBJ2-1, the V gene TRBV27; no clear D. CDR1 and CDR2 from the germline V gene are MNHEY and SMNVEV (reference sequence). Trimming took off 0 bases at V and 7 bases at J, with 10 bases between the two ends. The CDR3 is made up of 14 amino acids. CDR3 sequence: CASSLSGFGNEQFF. The CDR3, as DNA: TGTGCCAGCAGTTTATCAGGGTTCGGGAATGAGCAGTTCTTC.

The rearrangement links TRBV21-1 to TRBJ2-1; the table names TRBD2, a call not compared with the DNA. TRBV21-1 is termed a pseudogene. The CDR3 loop spans 18 amino acids. CDR3 in DNA: TGTGCCAGCAGCAAAGCTCTCCGTCGACTAGCGGCATACAATGAGCAGTTCTTC. Amino acids: CASSKALRRLAAYNEQFF.